This T cell receptor beta chain was recorded in a study of shared clonotypes between healthy human individuals (dated by TCRdb to the early 2020s). Notes on the research overall: Three men and two women, aged 18 to 49 years, made up the cohort. For each donor, CD4 naive and CD4 memory were each given three plates, CD8 naive was given two plates, and CD8 memory was given one plate. Leukapheresis yielded between about 0.8 and 8.9 billion PBMCs per donor. Libraries were prepared and TCR repertoires were sequenced by different laboratories using diverse techniques, in order to increase sequencing depth and limit assay-specific biases. To estimate repertoire size and how much clonotypes are shared between individuals, the study performed deep sequencing of blood TCR repertoires from a few healthy adults.

This clone was recorded a few times. Its antigen has not been determined. The input lacks base qualities; no much larger clone sits a single base away. The same CDR3 can be traced to other DNA sequences in this sample. Using the deep immunoSEQ assay, TCR CDR3 regions were amplified from genomic DNA by multiplex PCR. Extracted genomic DNA from each cell subset was spread evenly across all wells of several immunoSEQ 96-well plates, with each plate serving as a replicate. Each replicate PCR for sorted subsets received around 200 ng genomic DNA, equal to around 32,000 T cell genomes. Purified libraries were measured with a Qubit 3.0 fluorometer, size-checked on a Bioanalyzer 2100, and measured again with the KAPA Library Quantification kit. A separate single-read 150-cycle Illumina NextSeq 550 flow cell was used to sequence each immunoSEQ 96-well plate. As for how the authors treated the data: Because the immunoSEQ output included only junctional sequences and no quality scores, the filtering could not be the same as the filtering used for full-length reads. To assign V/J genes and CDR3, sequences were annotated using PyIR, a Python wrapper for IgBLAST v1.9, with IMGT germline references. Reads with weak V/J assignments (E-value above 1e-6), missing CDR3, stop codons, out-of-frame junctions, or ambiguous translated residues were removed. V3J clonotypes were defined by identical inferred V gene, J gene, and CDR3 amino acid sequence. Percentage overlap between repertoires was computed as shared unique clonotypes divided by the size of the smaller repertoire. Richness of each repertoire was evaluated using RTK rarefaction, the Chao1 estimator, and Recon v2.1 estimates of unobserved clonotypes. OLGA was used to compute generation probabilities for all TCRbeta clonotypes that the gDNA method yielded from a handful of donors. In its TCRdb copy, this immuneACCESS table keeps in-frame sequences only and misses some clones. Where compared with another copy, unresolved V genes explain less than half of these, and the others have no known cause. The DNA was the basis for D and trimming; V, J and clone size are from that table. The sample has 900,000 to 1,200,000 clones on record, 75% to 85% of them singletons. 0.6% to 0.7% of the sample is taken by the ten largest.

The donors were healthy, HIV-negative adults with no recently reported acute infections or vaccinations. Only Caucasian adults living in Nashville, Tennessee, USA were represented among the donors. Magnetic negative selection was used to enrich CD4+ T cells, after which naive cells were positively selected on CD45RA and the negative fraction became the memory subset. Blood was collected by leukapheresis, and PBMCs were isolated by Ficoll-Histopaque density gradient centrifugation and then cryopreserved in liquid nitrogen vapor phase. Analytical flow cytometry was used to check the purity and quantity of each magnetically sorted T cell population. Genomic DNA was isolated from every sorted fraction and measured by UV absorbance on a Nanodrop 2000c. General findings and caveats noted by the study authors: Estimated clonotype richness was generally larger for naive than for memory subsets. Higher generation probabilities were observed for clonotypes shared by all four sorted-subset donors than for non-shared clonotypes. Rarefaction of sorted-subset datasets indicated incomplete sequencing despite the large sequencing depth. Sampling was restricted to blood, and TCR repertoires in tissues likely differ from the TCR repertoires found in blood. The genetic and exposure-history diversity represented was limited by the small number of donors. Pairwise subsampling led to the expectation that sequencing depth would affect the degree of clonotype sharing among donors. When several donors were compared, the shared fraction of clonotypes was approximately 5% for naive CD4, about 4% for naive CD8, 2% to 2.5% for memory CD4, and around 0.4% for memory CD8.

V and J are truncated by 0 bases and 6 bases respectively, leaving an intervening sequence of 5 bases. The CDR3 starts with the cysteine, ends with the phenylalanine, and has 12 residues. The retained sequence is limited to the CDR3, 36 bases, with the frame set at the first base. From a lookup of the germline V gene, CDR1 and CDR2 are SGHTA and FQGNSA. Sequencing used memory CD4+ T cells from PBMCs. The cell subset or site label on this specimen signifies: CD45RA-negative fraction. The V and J segments used are TRBV7-2 and TRBJ1-2; a confident D gene designation cannot be given. This receptor was obtained from a man between 18 and 35 years old in good health. Some clones in this sample may be carry-over from other donors' samples. The CDR3 region reads CASSLASHGYTF. The DNA sequence is TGTGCCAGCAGCTTAGCGTCTCATGGCTACACCTTC. Supplemented by the reference TRBV7-2 and TRBJ1-2 proteins around the CDR3, the complete variable domain is GAGVSQSPSNKVTEKGKDVELRCDPISGHTALYWYRQSLGQGLEFLIYFQGNSAPDKSGLPSDRFSAERTGGSVSTLTIQRTQQEDSAVYLCASSLASHGYTFGSGTRLTVV.